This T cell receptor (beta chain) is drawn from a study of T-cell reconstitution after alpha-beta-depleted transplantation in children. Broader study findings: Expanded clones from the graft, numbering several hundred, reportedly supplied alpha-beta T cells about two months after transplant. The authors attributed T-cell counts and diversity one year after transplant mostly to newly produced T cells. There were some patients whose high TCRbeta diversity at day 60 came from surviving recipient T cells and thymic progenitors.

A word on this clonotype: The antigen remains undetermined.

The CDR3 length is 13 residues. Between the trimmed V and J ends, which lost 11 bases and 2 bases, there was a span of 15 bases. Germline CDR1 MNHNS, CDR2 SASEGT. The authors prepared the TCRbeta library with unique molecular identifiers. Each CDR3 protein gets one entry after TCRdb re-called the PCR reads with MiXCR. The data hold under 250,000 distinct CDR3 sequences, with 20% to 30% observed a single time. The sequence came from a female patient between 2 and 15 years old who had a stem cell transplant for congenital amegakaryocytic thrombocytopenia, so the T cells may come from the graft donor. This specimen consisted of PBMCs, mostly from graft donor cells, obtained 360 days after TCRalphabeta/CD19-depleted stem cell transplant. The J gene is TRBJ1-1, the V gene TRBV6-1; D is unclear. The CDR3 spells CAASAVKNTEAFF. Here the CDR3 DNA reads TGTGCCGCATCGGCGGTTAAAAACACTGAAGCTTTCTTT.